The 2 T cell receptor beta chains below were found in one sample sequenced in a study of blood T cell repertoires in COVID-19. Libraries were prepared by immunoSEQ multiplex PCR; TCRdb keeps only in-frame clonotypes and omits some of them. The repertoire has under 400,000 clones, roughly 86% of them found once; the top ten carry roughly 1.9%. The sample taken for sequencing was PBMCs or T cells enriched from blood (not recorded which). The receptors stem from a man aged 35-49 years in a cohort exposed to, infected with or recovered from COVID-19 (not recorded which).

This clone was counted a few times. The V and J genes are TRBV6-5 and TRBJ2-7; D gene ambiguous. Germline-derived CDR1 and CDR2 are MNHEY and SVGAGI. The CDR3 loop spans 14 amino acids. Trimming stripped 0 bases from V and 3 bases from J, with 9 bases between. CDR3 bases: TGTGCCAGCAGTTACTCGACGCCGGGCTACGAGCAGTACTTC. It is translated as CASSYSTPGYEQYF.

The chain has TRBV3-1 (or the pseudogene TRBV3-2) and TRBJ1-6, with 8 positions matching TRBD1. The length of the CDR3 is 15 residues. Germline trimming cut 1 base from V and 9 bases from J; bases unmatched to any gene: 5. Germline values: CDR1 LGHDT, CDR2 YNNKEL (reference sequence). The CDR3 nucleotides read TGTGCCAGCAGCCAAGGCATACAGGGGGTTTCACCCCTCCACTTT. It translates to CASSQGIQGVSPLHF.